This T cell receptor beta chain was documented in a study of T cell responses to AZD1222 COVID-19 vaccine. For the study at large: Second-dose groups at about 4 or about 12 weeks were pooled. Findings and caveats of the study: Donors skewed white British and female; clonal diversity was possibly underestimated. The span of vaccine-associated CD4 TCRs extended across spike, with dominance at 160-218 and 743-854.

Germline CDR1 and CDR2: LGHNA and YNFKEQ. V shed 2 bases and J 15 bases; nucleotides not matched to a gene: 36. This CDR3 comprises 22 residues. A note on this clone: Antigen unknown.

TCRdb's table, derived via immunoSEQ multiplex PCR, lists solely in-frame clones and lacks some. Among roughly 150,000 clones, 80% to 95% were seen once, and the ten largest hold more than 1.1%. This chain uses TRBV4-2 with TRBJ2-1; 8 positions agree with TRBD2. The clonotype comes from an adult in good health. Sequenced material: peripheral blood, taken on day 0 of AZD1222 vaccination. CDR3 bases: TGTGCCAGCAGCCAATCGATCGGGAGGGCCTTTGAGGATTTCTCCGGAAGGTTGAGGAGGTTCTTC. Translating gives CASSQSIGRAFEDFSGRLRRFF.